The clone carrying this TCR beta chain was found many times. At least 3 on the Clinical Activity Score was recorded for ophthalmopathy patients, who also had NOSPECS grade at least 4 and duration under 3 months. Exclusions: uncontrolled infection, other autoimmune disease, pregnancy, lactation. The CDR3 contains 15 residues. The V gene lost 0 bases and the J gene lost 1 base, with 9 bases spanning the gap. The sample is drawn from a study of T cells in Graves' hyperthyroidism and ophthalmopathy. Study-level information: Specimen type is peripheral blood, collected at initial diagnosis prior to any treatment.

The TCR beta CDR3 regions underwent amplification using RNA transcripts as the source. Primed by the HTBI set, a first-round RT-PCR was run on the TCR CDR3. Each CDR3 protein is one row after TCRdb ran MiXCR on the multiplex PCR reads. Of more than 350,000 distinct CDR3 sequences listed, about 14% are singletons. Material: blood. This clonotype was obtained from a woman aged 30 to 39 with Graves' ophthalmopathy. The V call is TRBV12-3 or TRBV12-4, the J call TRBJ2-5; D unresolved. CDR3 amino acids: CASSLARPIQETQYF. The DNA of the CDR3 is TGTGCCAGCAGTTTAGCGCGGCCGATCCAAGAGACCCAGTACTTC.